This T cell receptor beta chain derives from a study of shared clonotypes between healthy human individuals. Using immunoSEQ multiplex PCR, the repertoire was profiled, and TCRdb retains in-frame clones only, with some absent. The sample includes about 1 million clones, about 70% seen only once; the top ten take approximately 1.5%. The authors divided CD4+ cells into CD45RA+ naive and CD45RA-negative memory subsets. V shed 2 bases and J shed 0 bases, with 12 bases lying between them. CDR1 and CDR2 (germline): SGHKS, YYEKEE (reference sequence). There are 17 residues in the CDR3. This clone has more than one count but fewer than ten.

Sequencing was performed on memory CD4+ T cells sorted from blood. The subset is: CD45RA-negative fraction. The clonotype was recovered from a man aged 18 to 30 in good health. The rearrangement joins TRBV5-5 to TRBJ2-6; D call uncertain. The CDR3 reads CASSFTSAPSGANVLTF. The CDR3 nucleotides are TGTGCCAGCAGCTTTACATCAGCCCCCTCTGGGGCCAACGTCCTGACTTTC.